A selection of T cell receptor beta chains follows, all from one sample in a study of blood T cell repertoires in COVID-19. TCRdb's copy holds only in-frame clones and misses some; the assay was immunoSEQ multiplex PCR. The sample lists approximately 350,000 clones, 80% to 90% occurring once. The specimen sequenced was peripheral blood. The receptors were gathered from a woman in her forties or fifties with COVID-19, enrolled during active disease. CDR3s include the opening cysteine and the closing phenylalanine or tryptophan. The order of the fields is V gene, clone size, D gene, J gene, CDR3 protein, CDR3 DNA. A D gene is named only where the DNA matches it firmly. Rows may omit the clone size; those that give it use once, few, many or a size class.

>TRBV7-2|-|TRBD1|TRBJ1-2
CASSLDVTGAGKGYTF
TGTGCCAGCAGCTTAGACGTCACAGGGGCGGGGAAGGGCTACACCTTC
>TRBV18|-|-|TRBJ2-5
CASSPLGQQETQYF
TGTGCCAGCTCCCCACTGGGGCAGCAAGAGACCCAGTACTTC
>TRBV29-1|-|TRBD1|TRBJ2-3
CSGGTGVVDTQYF
TGCAGCGGAGGGACAGGGGTGGTAGATACGCAGTATTTT
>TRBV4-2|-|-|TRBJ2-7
CASSQEWGTGEQYF
TGTGCCAGCAGCCAAGAGTGGGGAACGGGAGAGCAGTACTTC
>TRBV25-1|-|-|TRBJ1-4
CASSVGGGPNEKLFF
TGTGCCAGCAGTGTTGGCGGGGGTCCTAATGAAAAACTGTTTTTT
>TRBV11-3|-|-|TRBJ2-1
CASSSRQGGGGNEQFF
TGTGCCAGCAGCTCGCGGCAGGGGGGTGGAGGCAATGAGCAGTTCTTC
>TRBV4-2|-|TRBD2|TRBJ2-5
CASSQVLAGAGETQYF
TGTGCCAGCAGCCAAGTACTAGCGGGAGCGGGGGAGACCCAGTACTTC
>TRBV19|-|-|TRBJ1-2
CASRGSGRDGYTF
TGTGCCAGTAGGGGGTCGGGGAGAGATGGCTACACCTTC
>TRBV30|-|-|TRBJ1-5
CAWRSGGSSNQPQHF
TGTGCCTGGAGATCGGGGGGTTCGAGCAATCAGCCCCAGCATTTT
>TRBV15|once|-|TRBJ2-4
CATSRDLGSSKNIQYF
TGTGCCACCAGCAGAGATCTCGGTAGTTCCAAAAACATTCAGTACTTC
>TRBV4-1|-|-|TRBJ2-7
CASSRTTASVGRPYEQYF
TGCGCCAGCAGCCGAACTACGGCTAGTGTAGGGAGACCGTACGAGCAGTACTTC
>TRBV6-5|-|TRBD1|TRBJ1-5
CASRMTGRGHQPQHF
TGTGCCAGCAGGATGACAGGGCGAGGTCATCAGCCCCAGCATTTT
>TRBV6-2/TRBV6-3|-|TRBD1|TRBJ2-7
CASSSGQPSYEQYF
TGTGCCAGCAGTTCGGGACAGCCGTCCTACGAGCAGTACTTC
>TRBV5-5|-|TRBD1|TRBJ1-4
CASSLIGGSATNEKLFF
TGTGCCAGCAGCTTGATAGGGGGCTCAGCAACTAATGAAAAACTGTTTTTT
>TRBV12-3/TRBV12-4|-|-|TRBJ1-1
CASTPGGNTEAFF
TGTGCCAGCACCCCCGGAGGGAACACTGAAGCTTTCTTT
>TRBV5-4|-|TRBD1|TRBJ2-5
CASSWGDRGSGETQYF
TGTGCCAGCAGCTGGGGGGACAGGGGCAGCGGGGAGACCCAGTACTTC
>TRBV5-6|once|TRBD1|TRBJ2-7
CASSEGTGGMSYEQYF
TGTGCCAGCAGCGAGGGGACAGGGGGCATGTCCTACGAGCAGTACTTC
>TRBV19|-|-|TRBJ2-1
CASSLTRVPYNEQFF
TGTGCCAGTAGTTTGACTAGGGTCCCCTACAATGAGCAGTTCTTC
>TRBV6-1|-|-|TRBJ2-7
CASSDLSFREKHEQYF
TGTGCCAGCAGTGATCTCTCGTTTCGAGAGAAACACGAGCAGTACTTC
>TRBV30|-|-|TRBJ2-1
CAWSVDSSRQFF
TGTGCCTGGAGTGTGGACTCTTCCCGGCAGTTCTTC
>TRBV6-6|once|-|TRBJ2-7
CASSVTKYEQYF
TGTGCCAGCAGTGTGACTAAATACGAGCAGTACTTC
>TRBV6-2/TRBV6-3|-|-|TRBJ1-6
CASSRERRGNSPLHF
TGTGCCAGCAGCCGGGAACGAAGGGGTAATTCACCCCTCCACTTT
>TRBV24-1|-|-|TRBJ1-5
CATSDSGQPQHF
TGTGCCACCAGTGATTCAGGCCAGCCCCAGCATTTT
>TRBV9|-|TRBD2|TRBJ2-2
CASRPFDGRAAGELFF
TGTGCCAGCCGACCCTTTGACGGGAGGGCCGCCGGGGAGCTGTTTTTT
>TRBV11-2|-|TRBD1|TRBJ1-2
CASSPPTGGSGYTF
TGTGCCAGCAGCCCTCCGACAGGGGGCAGCGGCTACACCTTC
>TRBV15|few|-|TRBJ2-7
CATSRDQALAHEQYF
TGTGCCACCAGCAGAGACCAGGCTCTAGCCCACGAGCAGTACTTC
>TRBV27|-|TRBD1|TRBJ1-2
CASSAGQGWWGYTF
TGTGCCAGCAGTGCTGGACAGGGGTGGTGGGGCTACACCTTC
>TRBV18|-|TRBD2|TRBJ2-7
CASSSAGTSGALYEQYF
TGTGCCAGCTCATCGGCCGGGACTAGCGGAGCCCTCTACGAGCAGTACTTC
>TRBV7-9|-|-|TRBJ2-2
CASTVGGGSGELFF
TGTGCCAGCACCGTAGGAGGAGGGTCCGGGGAGCTGTTTTTT
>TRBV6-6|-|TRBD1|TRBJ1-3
CASRITGQDSGNTIYF
TGTGCCAGCAGAATAACGGGACAGGACTCTGGAAACACCATATATTTT
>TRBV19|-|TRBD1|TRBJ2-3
CASSAWDRGRDTQYF
TGTGCCAGTAGTGCCTGGGACAGGGGTAGAGATACGCAGTATTTT
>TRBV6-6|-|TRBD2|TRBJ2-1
CASSRLAGGPGNEQFF
TGTGCCAGCAGCCGACTAGCGGGAGGGCCAGGTAATGAGCAGTTCTTC
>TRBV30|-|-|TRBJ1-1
CAWSVRQGITEAFF
TGTGCCTGGAGTGTACGTCAGGGAATTACTGAAGCTTTCTTT
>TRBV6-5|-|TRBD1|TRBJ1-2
CAGRQGAFSNYGYTF
TGTGCCGGACGACAGGGGGCCTTTTCTAACTATGGCTACACCTTC
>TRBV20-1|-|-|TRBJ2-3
CSASLRGGTDTQYF
TGCAGTGCTAGTTTGCGGGGAGGCACAGATACGCAGTATTTT
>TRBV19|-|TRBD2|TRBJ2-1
CASSIGSGSYNEQFF
TGTGCCAGTAGTATCGGTAGCGGGAGTTACAATGAGCAGTTCTTC
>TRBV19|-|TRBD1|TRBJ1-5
CASSMGQSNQPQHF
TGTGCCAGTAGTATGGGACAGAGCAATCAGCCCCAGCATTTT
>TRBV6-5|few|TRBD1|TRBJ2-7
CASRQGSLYEQYF
TGTGCCAGCCGACAGGGGAGTCTCTACGAGCAGTACTTC
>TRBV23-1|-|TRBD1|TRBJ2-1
CASSQSLTGAPHRNEQFF
TGCGCCAGCAGTCAATCACTGACAGGGGCGCCCCATCGAAATGAGCAGTTCTTC
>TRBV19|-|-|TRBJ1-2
CASRPPGGANYGYTF
TGTGCCAGTAGACCTCCGGGGGGCGCTAACTATGGCTACACCTTC
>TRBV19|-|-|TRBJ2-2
CASSGYNSRNTGELFF
TGTGCCAGTAGTGGATATAACAGCCGGAACACCGGGGAGCTGTTTTTT
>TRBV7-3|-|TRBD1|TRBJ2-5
CASSVFGTGKETQYF
TGTGCCAGCAGCGTGTTTGGGACAGGGAAAGAGACCCAGTACTTC
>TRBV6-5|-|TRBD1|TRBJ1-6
CASRGQGANSPLHF
TGTGCCAGCAGAGGACAGGGAGCCAATTCACCCCTCCACTTT
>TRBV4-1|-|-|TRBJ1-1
CASSLGAGGNTEAFF
TGCGCCAGCAGCCTTGGTGCGGGTGGCAACACTGAAGCTTTCTTT
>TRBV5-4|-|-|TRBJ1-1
CASSFERNTEAFF
TGTGCCAGCAGCTTTGAGCGGAACACTGAAGCTTTCTTT
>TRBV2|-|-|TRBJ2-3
CASGSQQGAADTQYF
TGTGCCAGCGGCTCACAACAGGGAGCGGCAGATACGCAGTATTTT
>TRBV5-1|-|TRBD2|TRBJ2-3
CASSPRVAGAGGTDTQYF
TGCGCCAGCAGCCCCCGGGTAGCGGGAGCGGGAGGCACAGATACGCAGTATTTT
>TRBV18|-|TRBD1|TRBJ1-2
CASSPGQGFYGYTF
TGTGCCAGCTCACCGGGACAGGGGTTCTATGGCTACACCTTC
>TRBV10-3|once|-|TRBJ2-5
CAISDSGGEETQYF
TGTGCCATCAGTGATTCTGGCGGGGAAGAGACCCAGTACTTC
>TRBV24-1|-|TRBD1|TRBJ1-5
CATSGRQGFGAQHF
TGTGCCACCAGTGGGCGACAGGGCTTCGGGGCCCAGCATTTT
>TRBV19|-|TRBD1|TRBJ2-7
CATKKGQGIYEQYF
TGTGCCACCAAGAAGGGACAGGGGATCTACGAGCAGTACTTC
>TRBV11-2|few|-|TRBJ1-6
CASSLQGQGNNSPLHF
TGTGCCAGCAGCTTACAGGGTCAGGGGAACAATTCACCCCTCCACTTT
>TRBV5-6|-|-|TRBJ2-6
CASSSISGANVLTF
TGTGCCAGCAGCTCAATCTCTGGGGCCAACGTCCTGACTTTC
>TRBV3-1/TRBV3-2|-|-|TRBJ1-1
CASSHVHSEAFF
TGTGCCAGCAGCCACGTTCACAGTGAAGCTTTCTTT
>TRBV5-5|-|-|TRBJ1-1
CASSLNQGRAFF
TGTGCCAGCAGCTTGAATCAGGGTCGAGCTTTCTTT